The next 32 T cell receptor beta chains were all read from a single sample in a study of beta chain features in type 1 diabetes. For these TCRs, the target antigens are not known. General study findings and limits: There was a moderate but significant shortening of TCRB CDR3s in all four CD4+ subsets of Type 1 diabetes patients.

What was sequenced were expressed TCRB transcripts, since all of the isolated RNA had been reverse transcribed. Data came from immunoSEQ multiplex PCR; TCRdb stores just in-frame clones and leaves some out. The table includes 500,000 to 650,000 clones, roughly 12% detected once. The sequenced material came from naive CD4+ T cells from blood. All receptors derive from a man aged 30-40 years with type 1 diabetes.

The chain is built from TRBV4-2 and TRBJ1-2, with a weak D call TRBD1 (5 bases). The germline V gene has CDR1 LGHNA and CDR2 YNFKEQ. Trimming removed 1 base at V and 6 bases at J, with 12 bases between. This CDR3 is 14 amino acids long. The CDR3 reads CASSQAGRADGYTF. DNA of the CDR3: TGTGCCAGCAGCCAAGCGGGCAGGGCGGATGGCTACACCTTC.

The table lists this clone with a few counts. V gene TRBV5-1 combines with J gene TRBJ2-7; TRBD2 is a possible D gene (5 bases). Germline V gene lookup returns CDR1 SGHRS and CDR2 YFSETQ. Deletions cut 4 bases from V and 2 bases from J, with 10 bases between. This CDR3 region has 13 residues. DNA of the CDR3: TGCGCCAGCAGCAGGACTGGTACCTACGAGCAGTACTTC. This encodes CASSRTGTYEQYF.

The CDR3 DNA sequence: TGTGCCAGCAGTTCGACAGGAGATAATCAGCCCCAGCATTTT. It codes for CASSSTGDNQPQHF. This chain joins TRBV28 and TRBJ1-5, with D possibly matching TRBD1 (6 bases). Germline CDR1 MDHEN, CDR2 SYDVKM. CDR3 length: 14 amino acids. V was cut by 4 bases and J by 4 bases, with 11 bases left in between.

The gene calls are TRBV30 and TRBJ2-5, with TRBD2 identical over 8 bases. Germline values: CDR1 GTSNPN, CDR2 SVGIG (reference sequence). With V trimmed by 0 bases and J by 0 bases, 9 bases remained unmatched. The CDR3 is made up of 17 amino acids. DNA of the CDR3: TGTGCCTGGAGTGTTAGGCTAGCGGGCGGATACCAAGAGACCCAGTACTTC. It codes for CAWSVRLAGGYQETQYF.

This sequence joins TRBV4-3 and TRBJ2-3; D perhaps matches TRBD2 (6 bases). The CDR3 extends over 11 amino acids. With 0 bases removed from V and 15 bases from J, the gap between germline ends came to 10 bases. Germline CDR1 is LGHNA and CDR2 is YSLEER. Written as DNA, the CDR3 is TGCGCCAGCAGCCAAGAACTAGCTTTCTATTTT. This translates into CASSQELAFYF.

The gene calls are TRBV4-3 and TRBJ1-2; D gene unclear. CDR3 length equals 15 residues. The V end lost 0 bases, the J end lost 4 bases, and 12 bases lay between the germline ends. Germline V gene data show CDR1 as LGHNA and CDR2 as YSLEER. CDR3: CASSQEGQAAYGYTF. The CDR3 DNA is TGCGCCAGCAGCCAAGAAGGCCAGGCTGCCTATGGCTACACCTTC.

The chain combines TRBV5-4 with TRBJ1-2; D ambiguous. The germline gives CDR1 SGHNT, CDR2 YYREEE (reference sequence). Trimming cost V 5 bases and J 0 bases, with 11 bases left between them. This CDR3 comprises 14 residues. The CDR3 bases are TGTGCCAGCAGTATCCACCAGTCTAACTATGGCTACACCTTC. Residues: CASSIHQSNYGYTF.

This clone was observed a handful of times. The CDR3 loop is CASAGQDYGYTF. CDR3 nucleotide sequence: TGTGCCAGCGCCGGACAGGACTATGGCTACACCTTC. The rearrangement uses TRBV5-6 and TRBJ1-2; 7 nucleotides align to TRBD1. This CDR3 has 12 amino acids. The germline V gene has CDR1 SGHDT and CDR2 YYEEEE. With 7 bases clipped from V and 3 bases from J, the junction kept 3 bases outside the gene matches.

This clone was detected a few times. The rearrangement links TRBV30 to TRBJ2-1; TRBD2 is a possible D gene (6 bases). The length of the CDR3 is 14 residues. CDR1 GTSNPN and CDR2 SVGIG come from the germline V gene (reference sequence). The germline V and J ends were trimmed by 2 bases and 5 bases, with 13 bases remaining between them. This CDR3 is CAWSRMEGHNEQFF. The CDR3 bases are TGTGCCTGGAGTCGGATGGAGGGACACAATGAGCAGTTCTTC.

This clone occurred a few times. J is TRBJ1-5 and V is TRBV5-6, with 9 bases identical to TRBD1. Germline CDR1 SGHDT, CDR2 YYEEEE. This CDR3 is built from 17 residues. With 3 bases clipped from V and 2 bases from J, the junction kept 9 bases outside the gene matches. CDR3 amino acids: CASSSNGQGYGNQPQHF. The CDR3 nucleotides read TGTGCCAGCAGCTCCAATGGACAGGGGTATGGCAATCAGCCCCAGCATTTT.

V usage is TRBV2 and J usage is TRBJ2-5; D ambiguous. V dropped 7 bases and J dropped 6 bases, with 12 bases sitting between them. Germline loops: CDR1 SNHLY, CDR2 FYNNEI. The CDR3 is 12 amino acids. CDR3 nucleotide sequence: TGTGCCAGCACCTACTCTAGGCAGACCCAGTACTTC. This gives the protein CASTYSRQTQYF.

This clone was detected a few times. This chain joins TRBV10-3 and TRBJ1-2; D is uncertain. This CDR3 is 13 amino acids long. Germline CDR1 ENHRY, CDR2 SYGVKD. The V end lost 2 bases, the J end lost 4 bases, and 8 bases lay between the germline ends. The CDR3 loop is CAISEAETYGYTF. CDR3 in DNA: TGTGCCATCAGTGAGGCAGAGACCTATGGCTACACCTTC.

V and J are TRBV13 and TRBJ2-3, with D tentatively TRBD1 (5 bases). This CDR3 region has 13 residues. Trimming left V 5 bases short and J 6 bases short, with 12 bases between. The germline V gene has CDR1 PRHDT and CDR2 FYEKMQ (reference sequence). CDR3 in amino acids: CASSATQGDTQYF. The CDR3 nucleotides are TGTGCCAGCAGCGCGACCCAGGGTGATACGCAGTATTTT.

This clone was found a few times. The chain carries TRBV9 and TRBJ1-3, with TRBD1 matching over 8 bases. In germline, CDR1 is SGDLS, CDR2 YYNGEE. The CDR3 contains 20 residues. Germline trimming cut 2 bases from V and 0 bases from J; bases unmatched to any gene: 16. CDR3 DNA sequence: TGTGCCAGCAGCGTTACCCTCTTACAGGGGGAAGGACACTCTGGAAACACCATATATTTT. Translating it yields CASSVTLLQGEGHSGNTIYF.

The chain recombines TRBV6-5 with TRBJ1-1; D gene unclear. Germline CDR1 reads MNHEY; CDR2 reads SVGAGI. V shed 2 bases and J shed 1 base, with 8 bases lying between them. This CDR3 is 14 amino acids long. The CDR3 DNA sequence: TGTGCCAGCAGTTACGATGAGGGGAACACTGAAGCTTTCTTT. This sequence encodes CASSYDEGNTEAFF.

The chain joins TRBV11-2 to TRBJ2-5; 7 bases are shared with TRBD1. Germline CDR1 is SGHAT and CDR2 is FQNNGV. This CDR3 comprises 13 residues. V trimming: 5 bases; J trimming: 4 bases; junction bases outside the gene matches: 4. CDR3 bases: TGTGCCAGCAGCAGGGACAGAGGAGAGACCCAGTACTTC. Translated: CASSRDRGETQYF.

The chain is built from TRBV11-2 and TRBJ1-6; TRBD1 matches 10 bases. The CDR3 totals 15 residues. V trimming: 5 bases; J trimming: 10 bases; junction bases outside the gene matches: 8. Germline assignment: CDR1 SGHAT and CDR2 FQNNGV. Here the CDR3 DNA reads TGTGCCAGCAGCGAGACAGGGGGCCTATTGTCACCCCTCCACTTT. Its protein product is CASSETGGLLSPLHF.

This clone has only a few counts. V usage is TRBV2 and J usage is TRBJ2-3; D gene uncertain. Germline CDR1 reads SNHLY; CDR2 reads FYNNEI. The length of the CDR3 is 14 residues. The ends were cut back, 6 bases at V and 5 bases at J, with 15 bases in the middle. The CDR3, as DNA: TGTGCCAGCAGAAATCCGACGGGTCAAGATACGCAGTATTTT. It yields the protein CASRNPTGQDTQYF.

The chain has TRBV29-1 and TRBJ2-5, with D tentatively TRBD2 (6 bases). The V end was cut by 8 bases, the J end by 5 bases, with 15 bases between. Germline V CDR1 and CDR2: SQVTM, ANQGSEA. CDR3 length: 12 residues. Here the CDR3 DNA reads TGCAGCCTCGGAGGGGTGGGCGAGACCCAGTACTTC. Protein: CSLGGVGETQYF.

A few counts support this clone. The chain recombines TRBV6-6 with TRBJ2-6; D is unclear. Per germline, CDR1 MNHNY and CDR2 SVGAGI (reference sequence). Trimming removed 2 bases at V and 0 bases at J, with 5 bases between. The CDR3 runs to 15 residues. The CDR3 is CASSYVSSGANVLTF. In DNA form, the CDR3 reads TGTGCCAGCAGTTACGTCAGCTCTGGGGCCAACGTCCTGACTTTC.

The J gene is TRBJ2-3, the V gene TRBV6-1, with 9 bases lining up with TRBD1. The V gene's germline CDR1 is MNHNS and CDR2 SASEGT. After removal of 0 bases from V and 5 bases from J, the junction contained 9 bases not matched to a gene. The CDR3 loop spans 17 amino acids. CDR3 bases: TGTGCCAGCAGTGAAGCGCCCCTCTGGACAGGGGAAGATACGCAGTATTTT. Amino acids: CASSEAPLWTGEDTQYF.

The chain is built from TRBV7-6 and TRBJ2-1; 9 nucleotides match TRBD1. CDR3 length: 15 residues. V gave up 0 bases and J gave up 8 bases; unmatched junction bases: 5. The germline gives CDR1 SGHVS, CDR2 FNYEAQ. DNA for the CDR3: TGTGCCAGCAGCTTAGCGGGACAGGGATTCGATGAGCAGTTCTTC. As protein: CASSLAGQGFDEQFF.

This chain connects TRBV9 to TRBJ2-7; perhaps TRBD2 as D (6 bases). Germline lookup yields CDR1 SGDLS and CDR2 YYNGEE. Deletions cut 4 bases from V and 0 bases from J, with 14 bases between. The CDR3 spans 15 residues. CDR3 loop: CASSISGASSYEQYF. The CDR3 nucleotides read TGTGCCAGCAGCATCTCGGGAGCCAGCTCCTACGAGCAGTACTTC.

This clone was seen only a few times. V is TRBV6-5 and J is TRBJ2-3; 8 nucleotides agree with TRBD2. V trimming: 6 bases; J trimming: 6 bases; junction bases outside the gene matches: 11. CDR3 length equals 15 residues. Germline V gene data show CDR1 as MNHEY and CDR2 as SVGAGI. CDR3 nucleotides: TGTGCCAGCAGAGGCGGGGGGCCGCCCGGGGATACGCAGTATTTT. Protein sequence: CASRGGGPPGDTQYF.

This clone appeared a few times. This chain connects TRBV7-3 to TRBJ1-1; D is ambiguous. V lost 5 bases to trimming and J lost 11 bases, with 18 bases between them. This CDR3 has 13 residues. Germline V gives CDR1 SGHTA, CDR2 FQGTGA. CDR3 amino acids: CASSRRLNGSAFF. The CDR3 coding sequence is TGTGCCAGCAGCCGTCGGCTAAACGGGTCGGCTTTCTTT.

This clone turned up a few times. The chain joins TRBV25-1 to TRBJ1-4, with 8 bases matching TRBD1. J was trimmed by 7 bases and V by 5 bases; bases with no gene match: 9. This CDR3 is built from 15 residues. The germline V gene encodes CDR1 MGHDK and CDR2 SYGVNS. The chain's CDR3 is CASSNTGGQSEKLFF. In nucleotides, the CDR3 is TGTGCCAGCAGTAATACAGGGGGACAAAGTGAAAAACTGTTTTTT. Combining the CDR3 with reference TRBV25-1 and TRBJ1-4 gives the whole variable domain EADIYQTPRYLVIGTGKKITLECSQTMGHDKMYWYQQDPGMELHLIHYSYGVNSTEKGDLSSESTVSRIRTEHFPLTLESARPSHTSQYLCASSNTGGQSEKLFFGSGTQLSVL.

The chain joins TRBV6-5 to TRBJ2-1, with D possibly being TRBD1 (5 bases). Germline CDR1 MNHEY, CDR2 SVGAGI. The CDR3 runs 16 residues. Deletions cut 1 base from V and 8 bases from J, with 18 bases between. Written as DNA, the CDR3 is TGTGCCAGCAGTTACTTTCAACCCAGGGTAAATGATGAGCAGTTCTTC. It translates to CASSYFQPRVNDEQFF.

The chain carries TRBV9 and TRBJ1-4, with D possibly TRBD1 on 5 matching bases. The CDR3 extends over 15 amino acids. Germline V gene data show CDR1 as SGDLS and CDR2 as YYNGEE. V gave up 4 bases and J gave up 3 bases, with 13 bases separating them. CDR3 loop: CASSLGGTANEKLFF. The DNA for the CDR3 is TGTGCCAGCAGCTTAGGCGGGACGGCTAATGAAAAACTGTTTTTT. Full variable domain (missing parts from reference TRBV9 and TRBJ1-4): DSGVTQTPKHLITATGQRVTLRCSPRSGDLSVYWYQQSLDQGLQFLIQYYNGEERAKGNILERFSAQQFPDLHSELNLSSLELGDSALYFCASSLGGTANEKLFFGSGTQLSVL.

The chain uses TRBV9 and TRBJ1-5; 9 bases agree with TRBD1. Germline V CDR1 and CDR2: SGDLS, YYNGEE. The CDR3 totals 17 residues. The V gene end was trimmed by 4 bases and the J gene end by 1 base; junction bases not matched to a gene: 9. The CDR3 loop reads CASSTGQGKGSNQPQHF. In DNA form, the CDR3 reads TGTGCCAGCAGCACTGGACAGGGGAAGGGAAGCAATCAGCCCCAGCATTTT. The variable domain in full, with the rest retrieved from reference TRBV9 and TRBJ1-5, is DSGVTQTPKHLITATGQRVTLRCSPRSGDLSVYWYQQSLDQGLQFLIQYYNGEERAKGNILERFSAQQFPDLHSELNLSSLELGDSALYFCASSTGQGKGSNQPQHFGDGTRLSIL.

This clone was seen only a few times. The chain combines TRBV6-6 with TRBJ2-3, with a weak D call TRBD1 (5 bases). This CDR3 spans 12 amino acids. Trimming pared 2 bases from V and 5 bases from J, leaving 5 bases between. The germline V gene encodes CDR1 MNHNY and CDR2 SVGAGI (reference sequence). The CDR3 region is CASSYQGDTQYF. The CDR3 DNA sequence: TGTGCCAGCAGTTACCAGGGAGATACGCAGTATTTT.

This chain joins TRBV6-5 and TRBJ2-7, with TRBD2 matching 7 bases. The CDR3 loop spans 16 amino acids. CDR1 is MNHEY and CDR2 is SVGAGI in the germline V gene. Unmatched junction bases numbered 7, after V lost 2 bases and J lost 0 bases. Here the CDR3 DNA reads TGTGCCAGCAGTTACATGGCGGCGGGAGCCTCCTACGAGCAGTACTTC. Encoded protein: CASSYMAAGASYEQYF.

The chain links TRBV29-1 to TRBJ1-1; 8 bases line up with TRBD1. The germline V gene has CDR1 SQVTM and CDR2 ANQGSEA. CDR3 length: 13 amino acids. J was trimmed by 3 bases and V by 6 bases; bases with no gene match: 6. The CDR3 DNA reads TGCAGCGTGATCAGGGGGCCTGACACTGAAGCTTTCTTT. Its translation is CSVIRGPDTEAFF.